Each of the 26 T cell receptor beta chains below was sequenced from the same sample in a study of T cells in Graves' hyperthyroidism and ophthalmopathy (dated by TCRdb to the late 2010s). Library preparation employed multiplex PCR. Sequencer: Illumina HiSeq 2000. The TCR beta CDR3 regions were amplified from RNA transcripts. A first-round RT-PCR of the TCR CDR3 used the HTBI primer set with the Qiagen OneStep RT-PCR kit. TCRdb's own reprocessing of the public reads used fastp at Q25 and MiXCR and kept productive beta chains. Rows matching on CDR3 protein sequence are summarized as one entry with the most common DNA and genes. Recorded for this sample are a few hundred thousand distinct CDR3 sequences; about a sixth of them occurred a single time. In total, the top ten clones hold around 3.3% of the sample. Specimen: blood. The receptors derive from a woman aged 40 to 50 with Graves' ophthalmopathy.

There are many counts of this clonotype. The chain combines TRBV2 with TRBJ2-2; D is unclear. This CDR3 contains 12 residues. V was trimmed by 5 bases and J by 3 bases, leaving 4 bases between them. Germline-derived CDR1 and CDR2 are SNHLY and FYNNEI. The CDR3 DNA reads as TGTGCCAGCAGTCAAGACACCGGGGAGCTGTTTTTT. Translated, it gives CASSQDTGELFF.

CDR3 sequence reads: CASSHGQGRYGYTF. The CDR3 bases are TGTGCCAGCAGCCACGGACAGGGGAGATATGGCTACACCTTC. The chain carries TRBV4-2 and TRBJ1-2, with TRBD1 matching over 9 bases. J gave up 5 bases and V 3 bases, and 4 bases lay outside the gene matches. This CDR3 has 14 amino acids. Germline CDR1 LGHNA, CDR2 YNFKEQ.

This clonotype was found many times. V is TRBV3-1 and J is TRBJ1-5; a possible D gene is TRBD1 (6 bases). V shed 4 bases and J shed 2 bases, with 9 bases lying between them. The CDR3 is 14 amino acids. Per germline, CDR1 LGHDT and CDR2 YNNKEL (reference sequence). The CDR3 nucleotides are TGTGCCAGCAGCCCCCACAGGGGCAATCAGCCCCAGCATTTT. Amino acid sequence: CASSPHRGNQPQHF.

CDR3 in amino acids: CASSDSPSGGSDTQYF. In DNA form, the CDR3 reads TGTGCCAGCAGTGACTCGCCTAGTGGGGGTTCAGATACGCAGTATTTT. V usage is TRBV6-4 and J usage is TRBJ2-3; D assignment may be TRBD1 or TRBD2 (5 bases each). The CDR3 contains 16 residues. Germline V CDR1 and CDR2: MRHNA, SNTAGT. The ends were cut back, 0 bases at V and 4 bases at J, with 14 bases in the middle.

This clonotype occurred a few times. The chain carries TRBV7-2 and TRBJ1-5, with D maybe TRBD1 (6 bases). V lost 5 bases, J lost 6 bases, and 17 bases lay in between. Germline V CDR1 and CDR2: SGHTA, FQGNSA. The CDR3 spans 15 residues. This chain's CDR3 is CASSKGGGGGQPQHF. DNA of the CDR3: TGTGCCAGCAGCAAGGGGGGGGGCGGGGGTCAGCCCCAGCATTTT.

As concerns this clonotype: It may be a read error: a sequence one base away is much more abundant. This chain uses TRBV27 with TRBJ1-1; no reliable D call. This CDR3 has 14 amino acids. V was trimmed by 5 bases and J by 3 bases, leaving 13 bases between them. CDR1 is MNHEY, CDR2 SMNVEV, per germline (reference sequence). The CDR3 sequence is CASSRGNADTEAFF. The DNA for the CDR3 is TGTGCCAGCAGTCGGGGTAACGCGGACACTGAAGCTTTCTTT.

In its sample, this clonotype was seen many times. V is TRBV11-2 and J is TRBJ2-2; 14 bases line up with TRBD2. This CDR3 is 19 amino acids long. V lost 2 bases to trimming and J lost 1 base; unmatched junction nucleotides: 6. The germline CDR1 and CDR2 sequences are SGHAT and FQNNGV. The CDR3 region is CASSLRRGLAGGNTGELFF. The CDR3 DNA is TGTGCCAGCAGCTTACGACGCGGACTAGCGGGAGGGAACACCGGGGAGCTGTTTTTT.

The chain employs TRBV12-3 or TRBV12-4 and TRBJ2-1; TRBD2 might be the D (6 bases). CDR3 length equals 14 residues. V dropped 0 bases and J dropped 13 bases, with 16 bases sitting between them. CDR3 in DNA: TGTGCCAGCAGTTTAGCGGCTAGCGAGGGTCCTCAGTTCTTC. It encodes CASSLAASEGPQFF.

In the case of this clonotype: Just one base apart from a much larger clone, this may be a read error. This chain links TRBV30 with TRBJ1-4; D gene unclear. The V gene lost 2 bases and the J gene lost 12 bases, with 16 bases spanning the gap. CDR1 GTSNPN and CDR2 SVGIG come from the germline V gene (reference sequence). This CDR3 has 13 amino acids. For the CDR3, the DNA is TGTGCCTGGAGTTCCCTAGCTCGGGAAGAACTGTTTTTT. This translates into CAWSSLAREELFF.

V usage is TRBV20-1 and J usage is TRBJ2-1, with 7 positions matching TRBD2. The germline gives CDR1 DFQATT, CDR2 SNEGSKA (reference sequence). The CDR3 has 12 residues. Trimming at V came to 6 bases and at J to 8 bases, leaving 7 bases not matched to a gene. CDR3 in amino acids: CSAHPTSHEQFF. The CDR3 bases are TGCAGTGCCCACCCGACTAGCCATGAGCAGTTCTTC.

This chain connects TRBV19 to TRBJ2-3; 14 positions agree with TRBD2. This CDR3 has 16 residues. Germline-derived CDR1 and CDR2 are LNHDA and SQIVND (reference sequence). Germline trimming cut 5 bases from V and 4 bases from J; bases unmatched to any gene: 5. DNA of the CDR3: TGTGCCAGTAGTCCCGGGACTAGCGGGAGCCCAGATACGCAGTATTTT. Amino acids: CASSPGTSGSPDTQYF.

This clonotype was seen many times. The rearrangement joins TRBV20-1 to TRBJ2-7, with D possibly being TRBD1 (6 bases). V was cut by 1 base and J by 4 bases, with 11 bases left in between. The germline CDR1 and CDR2 sequences are DFQATT and SNEGSKA (reference sequence). This CDR3 comprises 13 residues. The DNA of the CDR3 is TGCAGTGCTAGAGGGTGGACAGCTTACGAGCAGTACTTC. This codes for CSARGWTAYEQYF.

This clonotype was observed many times. V is TRBV10-3 and J is TRBJ2-3, with 7 bases matching TRBD1. After removal of 3 bases from V and 4 bases from J, the junction contained 4 bases not matched to a gene. The CDR3 has 14 residues. CDR1 ENHRY and CDR2 SYGVKD come from the germline V gene. The DNA of the CDR3 is TGTGCCATCAGTGATACAGGGGAATCAGATACGCAGTATTTT. As protein: CAISDTGESDTQYF.

This clonotype was seen ten or more times. This chain uses TRBV20-1 with TRBJ2-7, with 9 bases that match TRBD2. The CDR3 is 15 amino acids. The ends lost 2 bases at V and 0 bases at J; junction bases unmatched: 5. Germline V gene lookup returns CDR1 DFQATT and CDR2 SNEGSKA (reference sequence). Here the CDR3 reads CSARYPGLASYEQYF. The CDR3 DNA reads as TGCAGTGCTAGATATCCGGGACTAGCCTCCTACGAGCAGTACTTC.

The sample holds many counts of this clonotype. V and J are TRBV27 and TRBJ2-3; 11 bases are shared with TRBD2. CDR3 length: 15 amino acids. Germline assignment: CDR1 MNHEY and CDR2 SMNVEV (reference sequence). V lost 6 bases and J lost 4; bases outside the gene matches: 6. The CDR3 sequence: CASRPSGLAADTQYF. CDR3 DNA: TGTGCCAGCAGGCCCTCGGGACTAGCGGCAGATACGCAGTATTTT.

This chain connects TRBV19 to TRBJ2-5; maybe TRBD1 (5 bases). This CDR3 is 13 amino acids long. V lost 6 bases, J lost 2 bases, and 10 bases lay in between. Germline CDR1 and CDR2: LNHDA and SQIVND (reference sequence). DNA of the CDR3: TGTGCCAGTAGCGAACAGGATCAAGAGACCCAGTACTTC. Amino acids: CASSEQDQETQYF. The full variable domain, its missing parts supplied by reference TRBV19 and TRBJ2-5, is DGGITQSPKYLFRKEGQNVTLSCEQNLNHDAMYWYRQDPGQGLRLIYYSQIVNDFQKGDIAEGYSVSREKKESFPLTVTSAQKNPTAFYLCASSEQDQETQYFGPGTRLLVL.

The chain carries TRBV30 and TRBJ2-7; TRBD2 aligns across 7 bases. This CDR3 contains 15 residues. The germline gives CDR1 GTSNPN, CDR2 SVGIG (reference sequence). V gave up 5 bases and J gave up 2 bases; unmatched junction bases: 12. In nucleotides, the CDR3 is TGTGCCTGGGGGGGACCTGGACTAGGGGCCTACGAGCAGTACTTC. This encodes CAWGGPGLGAYEQYF.

The genes are TRBV18 and TRBJ2-7, with TRBD2 matching 7 bases. V trimming: 3 bases; J trimming: 0 bases; junction bases outside the gene matches: 11. The V gene's germline CDR1 is KGHSH and CDR2 LQKENI. This CDR3 is 17 amino acids long. The CDR3 coding sequence is TGTGCCAGCTCACCCCCCGCCGGGCGGGAGCGCTCCTACGAGCAGTACTTC. It yields the protein CASSPPAGRERSYEQYF.

This chain joins TRBV6-1 and TRBJ2-1, with TRBD2 identical over 7 bases. This CDR3 comprises 16 residues. V was pared by 6 bases and J by 3 bases, with 11 bases of the junction left unmatched. Germline lookup yields CDR1 MNHNS and CDR2 SASEGT. The DNA of the CDR3 is TGTGCCAGCAGCAATGGGGAGGGGACTATCTACAATGAGCAGTTCTTC. Amino acids: CASSNGEGTIYNEQFF.

This clonotype was counted a few times. This chain uses TRBV20-1 with TRBJ2-7; the D gene could be TRBD1 or TRBD2 (6 bases each). CDR3 length equals 11 residues. V was shortened by 3 bases and J by 9 bases, with 12 bases between the two germline ends. From germline, CDR1 is DFQATT and CDR2 SNEGSKA (reference sequence). The CDR3 here is CSASGGLGQYF. In DNA form, the CDR3 reads TGCAGTGCTAGTGGGGGGCTGGGGCAGTACTTC.

The V call is TRBV7-9, the J call TRBJ2-7; D is unresolved. This CDR3 is built from 11 residues. Germline loops: CDR1 SEHNR, CDR2 FQNEAQ (reference sequence). V was shortened by 2 bases and J by 9 bases, with 8 bases between the two germline ends. The CDR3, as DNA: TGTGCCAGCAGCTTATCGCACGGGCAGTACTTC. It translates to CASSLSHGQYF.

This clonotype has ten or more counts. This chain joins TRBV2 and TRBJ1-1, with D unclear. The ends were cut back, 9 bases at V and 1 base at J, with 9 bases in the middle. The CDR3 runs 12 residues. Per germline, CDR1 SNHLY and CDR2 FYNNEI. This CDR3 reads CASKDSNTEAFF. CDR3 coding DNA: TGTGCCAGTAAGGACTCGAACACTGAAGCTTTCTTT.

This clonotype was recorded a few times. The chain recombines TRBV29-1 with TRBJ1-1; D not certain. Looked up from germline, CDR1 is SQVTM and CDR2 is ANQGSEA. The CDR3 contains 14 residues. Trimming removed 0 bases at V and 3 bases at J, with 11 bases between. CDR3 DNA sequence: TGCAGCGTTGAAGATCGGAGTCAATACACTGAAGCTTTCTTT. Its translation: CSVEDRSQYTEAFF. The full variable domain, its missing parts supplied by reference TRBV29-1 and TRBJ1-1, is SAVISQKPSRDICQRGTSLTIQCQVDSQVTMMFWYRQQPGQSLTLIATANQGSEATYESGFVIDKFPISRPNLTFSTLTVSNMSPEDSSIYLCSVEDRSQYTEAFFGQGTRLTVV.

DNA for the CDR3: TGTGCCAGTAGTACTTACATCTCAACTAATGAAAAACTGTTTTTT. It specifies CASSTYISTNEKLFF. The V call is TRBV19, the J call TRBJ1-4; no reliable D call. Between the trimmed V and J ends, which lost 4 bases and 0 bases, there was a span of 9 bases. This CDR3 region has 15 residues. Germline values: CDR1 LNHDA, CDR2 SQIVND (reference sequence).

J is TRBJ1-1 and V is TRBV18; tentative D call: TRBD1 (6 bases). Germline assignment: CDR1 KGHSH and CDR2 LQKENI. This CDR3 has 16 amino acids. The ends were cut back, 3 bases at V and 1 base at J, with 15 bases in the middle. The chain's CDR3 is CASSPPGGSGNTEAFF. CDR3 nucleotide sequence: TGTGCCAGCTCACCGCCGGGGGGCTCGGGGAACACTGAAGCTTTCTTT.

This clonotype was seen only a few times. This CDR3 is CASSFTGQGAYEQYF. The CDR3 coding sequence is TGTGCCAGCAGCTTCACAGGACAGGGGGCGTACGAGCAGTACTTC. The chain recombines TRBV7-2 with TRBJ2-7, with 11 nucleotides matching TRBD1. V dropped 3 bases and J dropped 4; count of bases not matched to a gene: 5. The germline V gene has CDR1 SGHTA and CDR2 FQGNSA. This CDR3 is 15 amino acids long.